The rows below give T cell receptor beta chains drawn from one sample of a study of cytomegalovirus exposure and HLA in healthy donors. Using immunoSEQ multiplex PCR, the repertoire was profiled, and TCRdb retains in-frame clones only, with some absent. The sample records 150,000 to 200,000 clones, roughly 80% being singletons. The sample comprised PBMCs. Receptors originate from a man younger than 35 in good health and CMV-seropositive. Each CDR3 is given with its conserved first and last residue. A D gene is named only where the DNA matches it firmly. Not all rows give a size; the values are once, few, many and, for expanded clones, a class.

few . TRBJ1-1 TRBV9 CASSVRQDGAAFF TGTGCCAGCAGCGTCCGACAGGATGGGGCAGCTTTCTTT
. . TRBJ1-3 TRBV9 CASSANPGVTGGNTIYF TGTGCCAGCAGCGCTAACCCAGGGGTAACCGGGGGAAACACCATATATTTT
few . TRBJ2-3 TRBV25-1 CASSDAGADTQYF TGTGCCAGCAGTGACGCGGGTGCTGATACGCAGTATTTT
. TRBD2 TRBJ2-1 TRBV28 CASRGREAYNEQFF TGTGCCAGCAGAGGGAGGGAAGCCTACAATGAGCAGTTCTTC
. . TRBJ1-1 TRBV10-3 CAINREESGNTEAFF TGTGCCATCAATCGAGAGGAGTCCGGCAACACTGAAGCTTTCTTT
. . TRBJ2-3 TRBV7-6 CASTLGTGETDTQYF TGTGCCAGCACCTTGGGGACGGGAGAAACAGATACGCAGTATTTT
. . TRBJ2-4 TRBV9 CASSVLDSNIQYF TGTGCCAGCAGCGTACTGGACAGTAACATTCAGTACTTC
. . TRBJ2-3 TRBV7-2 CASSRDSDSTDTQYF TGTGCCAGCAGTCGGGACTCGGACAGCACAGATACGCAGTATTTT
once . TRBJ2-1 TRBV18 CASSLMVSEQFF TGTGCCAGCTCCCTGATGGTGAGTGAGCAGTTCTTC
. . TRBJ2-6 TRBV27 CASSFSTGTGANVLTF TGTGCCAGCAGTTTCTCCACAGGGACTGGGGCCAACGTCCTGACTTTC
once . TRBJ1-3 TRBV4-2 CASSQALFSGNTIYF TGTGCCAGCAGCCAAGCCCTATTCTCTGGAAACACCATATATTTT
. TRBD2 TRBJ2-3 TRBV5-8 CASSVGLAGSTDTQYF TGTGCCAGCAGCGTGGGACTAGCGGGTAGCACAGATACGCAGTATTTT
. TRBD2 TRBJ2-1 TRBV7-3 CASSLGEGTQQFF TGTGCCAGCAGCTTGGGGGAGGGGACTCAGCAGTTCTTC
. . TRBJ1-5 TRBV2 CASSETGMGQPQHF TGTGCCAGCAGTGAGACAGGAATGGGTCAGCCCCAGCATTTT
. TRBD1 TRBJ1-5 TRBV6-6 CASSDRGGGNQPQHF TGTGCCAGCTCCGACAGGGGCGGAGGCAATCAGCCCCAGCATTTT
. . TRBJ1-4 TRBV5-1 CASSLDSGTEKLFF TGCGCCAGCAGCCTAGACAGCGGGACGGAAAAACTGTTTTTT
. TRBD1 TRBJ1-2 TRBV28 CASRARDRVGYTF TGTGCCAGCAGGGCCCGGGACAGGGTGGGCTACACCTTC
. . TRBJ2-7 TRBV7-9 CASSSLTGGSYEQYF TGTGCCAGCAGCTCCCTGACCGGGGGCTCCTACGAGCAGTACTTC
. . TRBJ1-5 TRBV28 CAAGPHQPQHF TGTGCCGCGGGGCCCCATCAGCCCCAGCATTTT
. . TRBJ1-5 TRBV27 CASSLYFGEGNQPQHF TGTGCCAGCAGTTTATATTTCGGGGAAGGCAATCAGCCCCAGCATTTT
. . TRBJ2-3 TRBV6-1 CASPPGALDTQYF TGTGCCAGCCCCCCGGGAGCTTTAGATACGCAGTATTTT
. . TRBJ2-7 TRBV28 CASSPTGIYEQYF TGTGCCAGCAGCCCGACGGGGATTTACGAGCAGTACTTC
few . TRBJ2-2 TRBV30 CAWSGVGWNTGELFF TGTGCCTGGAGCGGGGTGGGGTGGAACACCGGGGAGCTGTTTTTT
. TRBD2 TRBJ2-1 TRBV27 CASSLSLGLASSSSYNEQFF TGTGCCAGCAGTTTATCACTGGGACTAGCGAGTTCCAGCTCCTACAATGAGCAGTTCTTC
. TRBD2 TRBJ2-1 TRBV4-3 CASSQETGTTYNEQFF TGCGCCAGCAGCCAAGAGACCGGGACTACCTACAATGAGCAGTTCTTC
. . TRBJ1-4 TRBV27 CASSRPGTNEKLFF TGTGCCAGCAGCCGCCCGGGTACTAATGAAAAACTGTTTTTT
. TRBD1 TRBJ1-2 TRBV27 CASRPSGQGLKGYTF TGTGCCAGCAGGCCGTCTGGACAGGGATTGAAGGGCTACACCTTC
. TRBD2 TRBJ2-7 TRBV28 CASSLASGRDEQYF TGTGCCAGCAGTTTAGCCAGCGGGAGGGACGAGCAGTACTTC
few . TRBJ2-7 TRBV5-1 CASSVGTHPEQYF TGCGCCAGCAGCGTTGGGACTCATCCCGAGCAGTACTTC
few . TRBJ1-2 TRBV2 CASSEVGVGYGYTF TGTGCCAGCAGTGAAGTAGGGGTGGGGTATGGCTACACCTTC
. TRBD1 TRBJ2-7 TRBV27 CASSLTGGTAYEQYF TGTGCCAGCAGCCTGACAGGGGGCACCGCCTACGAGCAGTACTTC
. . TRBJ2-1 TRBV28 CASSSRADYNEQFF TGTGCCAGCAGTTCCAGGGCCGACTACAATGAGCAGTTCTTC
. TRBD2 TRBJ2-7 TRBV10-3 CAISGSRTSGRVGSYEQYF TGTGCCATCAGTGGTTCCCGGACTAGCGGGAGGGTTGGCTCCTACGAGCAGTACTTC
. TRBD1 TRBJ2-3 TRBV7-9 CASRPPGQGRTDTQYF TGTGCCAGCAGACCACCGGGACAGGGGCGAACAGATACGCAGTATTTT
. TRBD2 TRBJ2-3 TRBV11-2 CASSRGVDLTQYF TGTGCCAGCAGCCGGGGGGTGGACCTTACGCAGTATTTT
. TRBD2 TRBJ2-7 TRBV28 CASRGGGSSYEQYF TGTGCCAGCAGGGGTGGCGGGAGCTCCTACGAGCAGTACTTC
. TRBD2 TRBJ2-1 TRBV10-3 CAISDPLAGEQFF TGTGCCATCAGTGATCCTCTAGCGGGTGAGCAGTTCTTC
. TRBD1 TRBJ2-7 TRBV5-5 CASSLEGTGLSQYF TGTGCCAGCAGCTTGGAAGGGACAGGGTTATCGCAGTACTTC
once TRBD2 TRBJ2-7 TRBV23-1 CADPGGEGEQYF TGCGCCGATCCGGGGGGGGAGGGAGAGCAGTACTTC
once TRBD2 TRBJ2-3 TRBV10-3 CAISDPGLANTDTQYF TGTGCCATCAGTGATCCCGGACTAGCGAACACAGATACGCAGTATTTT
. . TRBJ1-1 TRBV28 CASSALWGGVVEAFF TGTGCCAGCAGTGCTCTTTGGGGGGGTGTTGTTGAAGCTTTCTTT
few . TRBJ2-3 TRBV7-8 CASCIRDTDTQYF TGTGCCAGCTGCATCAGGGACACAGATACGCAGTATTTT
. TRBD1 TRBJ2-3 TRBV11-2 CASSWGTADTQYF TGTGCCAGCAGCTGGGGGACAGCAGATACGCAGTATTTT
. TRBD1 TRBJ2-3 TRBV5-1 CASSLGQGVTDTQYF TGCGCCAGCAGCCTGGGACAGGGAGTAACAGATACGCAGTATTTT
. TRBD1 TRBJ1-1 TRBV18 CASSADRGTEAFF TGTGCCAGCTCAGCCGACAGGGGCACTGAAGCTTTCTTT
. . TRBJ2-1 TRBV11-2 CASSPLRAYNEQFF TGTGCCAGCAGCCCGCTCAGGGCCTACAATGAGCAGTTCTTC
. . TRBJ2-1 TRBV9 CASSAGGPGEQFF TGTGCCAGCAGCGCCGGAGGGCCAGGCGAGCAGTTCTTC
few . TRBJ2-4 TRBV10-3 CAISEGQTGYIQYF TGTGCCATCAGTGAGGGCCAGACAGGATACATTCAGTACTTC
once . TRBJ2-6 TRBV27 CASSSTGSGANVLTF TGTGCCAGCAGTTCTACAGGGTCTGGGGCCAACGTCCTGACTTTC
. TRBD1 TRBJ2-5 TRBV11-1 CASSLGELGQRYQETQYF TGTGCCAGCAGCTTAGGAGAGTTGGGACAGAGGTACCAAGAGACCCAGTACTTC
. . TRBJ2-2 TRBV2 CASSDMGLITGELFF TGTGCCAGCAGCGACATGGGGCTGATCACCGGGGAGCTGTTTTTT
few . TRBJ2-1 TRBV7-3 CASSPGGQFYNEQFF TGTGCCAGCAGCCCCGGGGGACAGTTTTACAATGAGCAGTTCTTC
. . TRBJ2-6 TRBV5-1 CASSLAVPGANVLTF TGCGCCAGCAGCTTGGCGGTACCTGGGGCCAACGTCCTGACTTTC